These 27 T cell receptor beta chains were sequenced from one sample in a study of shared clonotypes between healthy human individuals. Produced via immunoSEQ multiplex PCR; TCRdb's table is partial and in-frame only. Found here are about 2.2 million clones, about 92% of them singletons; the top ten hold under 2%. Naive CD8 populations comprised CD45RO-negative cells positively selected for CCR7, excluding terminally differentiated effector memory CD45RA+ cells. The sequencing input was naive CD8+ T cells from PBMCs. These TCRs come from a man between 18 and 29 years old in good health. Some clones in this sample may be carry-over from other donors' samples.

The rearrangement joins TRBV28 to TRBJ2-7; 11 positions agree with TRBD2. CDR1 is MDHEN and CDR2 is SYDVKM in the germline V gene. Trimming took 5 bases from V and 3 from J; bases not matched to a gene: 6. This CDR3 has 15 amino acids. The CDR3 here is CASSHAGTSGYEQYF. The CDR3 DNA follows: TGTGCCAGCAGTCACGCCGGGACTAGCGGCTACGAGCAGTACTTC.

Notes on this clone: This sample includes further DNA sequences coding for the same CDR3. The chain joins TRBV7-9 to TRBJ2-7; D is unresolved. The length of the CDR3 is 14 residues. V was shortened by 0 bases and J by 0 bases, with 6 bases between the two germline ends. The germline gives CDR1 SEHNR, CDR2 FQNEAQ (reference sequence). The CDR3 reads CASSLAGNSYEQYF. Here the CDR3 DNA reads TGTGCCAGCAGCTTAGCGGGAAACTCCTACGAGCAGTACTTC. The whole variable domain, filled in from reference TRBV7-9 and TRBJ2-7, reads DTGVSQNPRHKITKRGQNVTFRCDPISEHNRLYWYRQTLGQGPEFLTYFQNEAQLEKSRLLSDRFSAERPKGSFSTLEIQRTEQGDSAMYLCASSLAGNSYEQYFGPGTRLTVT.

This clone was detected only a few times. CDR3 sequence: CASSQVQSNTEAFF. The CDR3 region has the DNA TGCGCCAGCAGCCAAGTTCAGTCGAACACTGAAGCTTTCTTT. This chain joins TRBV4-1 and TRBJ1-1; no clear D. This CDR3 comprises 14 residues. Trimming removed 1 base at V and 1 base at J, with 7 bases between. CDR1 MGHRA and CDR2 YSYEKL come from the germline V gene.

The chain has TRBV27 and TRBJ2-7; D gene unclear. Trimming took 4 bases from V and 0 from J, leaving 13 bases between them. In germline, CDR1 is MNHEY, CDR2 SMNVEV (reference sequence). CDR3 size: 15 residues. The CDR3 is CASSSPDRPSYEQYF. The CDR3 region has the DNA TGTGCCAGCAGTTCCCCGGACCGACCCTCCTACGAGCAGTACTTC.

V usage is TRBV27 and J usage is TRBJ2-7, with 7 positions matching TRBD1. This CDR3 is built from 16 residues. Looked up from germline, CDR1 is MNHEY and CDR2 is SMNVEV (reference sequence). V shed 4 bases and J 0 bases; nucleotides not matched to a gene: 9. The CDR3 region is CASSSHPGTASYEQYF. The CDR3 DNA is TGTGCCAGCAGTTCTCACCCCGGGACAGCCTCCTACGAGCAGTACTTC.

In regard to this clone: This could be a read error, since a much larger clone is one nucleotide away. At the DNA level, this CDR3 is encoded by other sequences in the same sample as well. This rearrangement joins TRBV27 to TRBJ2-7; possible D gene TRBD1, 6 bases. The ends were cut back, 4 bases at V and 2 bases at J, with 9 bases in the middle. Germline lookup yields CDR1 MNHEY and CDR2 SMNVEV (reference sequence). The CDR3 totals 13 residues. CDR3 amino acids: CASSYGQTYEQYF. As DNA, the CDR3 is TGTGCCAGCAGTTATGGACAGACCTACGAGCAGTACTTC.

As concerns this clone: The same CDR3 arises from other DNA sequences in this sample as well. CDR3 bases: TGTGCCAGCAGTCTCACAGGGGGCTCTGGAAACACCATATATTTT. Its protein product is CASSLTGGSGNTIYF. The chain uses TRBV27 and TRBJ1-3, with TRBD1 identical over 8 bases. CDR1 is MNHEY and CDR2 is SMNVEV in the germline V gene (reference sequence). The CDR3 is 15 amino acids. Trimming took 5 bases from V and 0 from J; bases not matched to a gene: 3.

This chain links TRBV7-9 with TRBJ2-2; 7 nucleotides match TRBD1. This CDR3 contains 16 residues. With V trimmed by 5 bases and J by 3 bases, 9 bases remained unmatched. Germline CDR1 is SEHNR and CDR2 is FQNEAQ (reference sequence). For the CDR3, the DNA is TGTGCCAGCAGCCCTGTCATTCAGGGGGACACCGGGGAGCTGTTTTTT. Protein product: CASSPVIQGDTGELFF.

The CDR3 loop is CASTGGLAGGADTQYF. The CDR3 bases are TGTGCCAGCACCGGTGGACTAGCGGGAGGAGCAGATACGCAGTATTTT. This chain uses TRBV7-9 with TRBJ2-3; TRBD2 agrees at 14 bases. Germline V gene data show CDR1 as SEHNR and CDR2 as FQNEAQ (reference sequence). The trim removed 7 bases at V and 4 bases at J, leaving 7 bases unmatched. The CDR3 runs 16 residues. Full variable domain (outside the CDR3, taken from reference TRBV7-9 and TRBJ2-3): DTGVSQNPRHKITKRGQNVTFRCDPISEHNRLYWYRQTLGQGPEFLTYFQNEAQLEKSRLLSDRFSAERPKGSFSTLEIQRTEQGDSAMYLCASTGGLAGGADTQYFGPGTRLTVL.

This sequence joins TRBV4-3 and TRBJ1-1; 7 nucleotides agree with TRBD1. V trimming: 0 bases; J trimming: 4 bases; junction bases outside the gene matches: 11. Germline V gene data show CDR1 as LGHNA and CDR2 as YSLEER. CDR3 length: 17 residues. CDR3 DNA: TGCGCCAGCAGCCAAGACGAAGTAGGGGGCGCGAGCACTGAAGCTTTCTTT. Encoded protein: CASSQDEVGGASTEAFF.

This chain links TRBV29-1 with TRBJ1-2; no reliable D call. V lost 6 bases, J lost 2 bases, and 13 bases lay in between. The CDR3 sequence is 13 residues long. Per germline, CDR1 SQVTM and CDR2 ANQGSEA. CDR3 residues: CSVPTTENYGYTF. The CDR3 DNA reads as TGCAGCGTCCCAACAACAGAGAACTATGGCTACACCTTC.

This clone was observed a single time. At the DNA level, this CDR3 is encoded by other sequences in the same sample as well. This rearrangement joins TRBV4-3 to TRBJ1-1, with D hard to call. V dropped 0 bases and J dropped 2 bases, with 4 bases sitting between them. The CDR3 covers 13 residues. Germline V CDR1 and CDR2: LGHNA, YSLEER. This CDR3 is CASSQDGNTEAFF. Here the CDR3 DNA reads TGCGCCAGCAGCCAAGACGGAAACACTGAAGCTTTCTTT.

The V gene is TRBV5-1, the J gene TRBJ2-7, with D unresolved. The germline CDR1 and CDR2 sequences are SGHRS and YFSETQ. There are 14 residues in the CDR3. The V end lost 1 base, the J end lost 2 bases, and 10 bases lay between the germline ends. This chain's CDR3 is CASSLRTEPYEQYF. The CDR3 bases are TGCGCCAGCAGCTTGAGGACGGAACCCTACGAGCAGTACTTC.

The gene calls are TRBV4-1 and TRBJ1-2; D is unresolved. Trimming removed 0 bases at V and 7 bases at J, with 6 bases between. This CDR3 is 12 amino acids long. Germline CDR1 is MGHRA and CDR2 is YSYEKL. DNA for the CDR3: TGCGCCAGCAGCCAAGATCGGTCTGGCTACACCTTC. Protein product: CASSQDRSGYTF.

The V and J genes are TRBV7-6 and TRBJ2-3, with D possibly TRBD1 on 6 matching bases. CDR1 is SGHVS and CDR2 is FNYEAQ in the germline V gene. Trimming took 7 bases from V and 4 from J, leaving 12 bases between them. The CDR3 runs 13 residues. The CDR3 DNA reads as TGTGCCAGCACCCGGACAGTCGCAGATACGCAGTATTTT. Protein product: CASTRTVADTQYF.

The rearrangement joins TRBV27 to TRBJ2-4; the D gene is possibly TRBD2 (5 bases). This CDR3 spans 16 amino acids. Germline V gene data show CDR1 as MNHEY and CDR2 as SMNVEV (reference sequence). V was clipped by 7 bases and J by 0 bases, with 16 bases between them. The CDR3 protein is CASTLQADLAKNIQYF. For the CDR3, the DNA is TGTGCCAGCACACTTCAAGCGGACTTAGCCAAAAACATTCAGTACTTC.

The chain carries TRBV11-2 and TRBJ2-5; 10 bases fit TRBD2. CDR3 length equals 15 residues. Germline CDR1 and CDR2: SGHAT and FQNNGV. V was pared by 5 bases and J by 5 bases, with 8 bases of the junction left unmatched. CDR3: CASSPSPAGGETQYF. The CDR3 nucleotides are TGTGCCAGCAGCCCTAGCCCAGCGGGAGGGGAGACCCAGTACTTC.

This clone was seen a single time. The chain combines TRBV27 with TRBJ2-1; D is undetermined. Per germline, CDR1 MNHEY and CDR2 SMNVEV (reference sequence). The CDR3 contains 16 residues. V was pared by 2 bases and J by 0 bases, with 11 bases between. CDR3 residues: CASSLAMASSYNEQFF. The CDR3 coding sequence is TGTGCCAGCAGTTTAGCCATGGCGAGCTCCTACAATGAGCAGTTCTTC.

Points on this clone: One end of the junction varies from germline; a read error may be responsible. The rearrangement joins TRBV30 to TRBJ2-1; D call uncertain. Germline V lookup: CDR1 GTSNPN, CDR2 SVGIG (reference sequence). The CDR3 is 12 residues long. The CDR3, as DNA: TGTGCCTGGAGTGTACCGATCGGACCGGCGGTCTTC. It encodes CAWSVPIGPAVF. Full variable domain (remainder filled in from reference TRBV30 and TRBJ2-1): SQTIHQWPATLVQPVGSPLSLECTVEGTSNPNLYWYRQAAGRGLQLLFYSVGIGQISSEVPQNLSASRPQDRQFILSSKKLLLSDSGFYLCAWSVPIGPAVFGPGTRLTVL.

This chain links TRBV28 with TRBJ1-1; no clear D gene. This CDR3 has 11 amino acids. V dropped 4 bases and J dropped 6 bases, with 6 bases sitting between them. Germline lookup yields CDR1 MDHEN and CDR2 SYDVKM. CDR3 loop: CASSSDPEAFF. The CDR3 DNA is TGTGCCAGCAGTTCGGACCCTGAAGCTTTCTTT.

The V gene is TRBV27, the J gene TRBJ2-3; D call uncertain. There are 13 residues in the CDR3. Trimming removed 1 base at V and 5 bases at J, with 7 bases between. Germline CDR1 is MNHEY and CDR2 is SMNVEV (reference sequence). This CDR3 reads CASSLFSGDTQYF. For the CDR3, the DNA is TGTGCCAGCAGTTTATTTTCTGGAGATACGCAGTATTTT.

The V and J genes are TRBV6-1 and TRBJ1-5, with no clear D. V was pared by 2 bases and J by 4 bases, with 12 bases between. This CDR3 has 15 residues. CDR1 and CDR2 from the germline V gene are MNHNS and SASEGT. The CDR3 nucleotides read TGTGCCAGCAGTGAAAACCTCAATCTGAATCAGCCCCAGCATTTT. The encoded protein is CASSENLNLNQPQHF.

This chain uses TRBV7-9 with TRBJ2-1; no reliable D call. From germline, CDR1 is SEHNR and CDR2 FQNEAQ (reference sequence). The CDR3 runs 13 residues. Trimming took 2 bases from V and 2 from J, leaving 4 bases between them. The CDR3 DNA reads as TGTGCCAGCAGCTTACCAGCCTACAATGAGCAGTTCTTC. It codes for CASSLPAYNEQFF.

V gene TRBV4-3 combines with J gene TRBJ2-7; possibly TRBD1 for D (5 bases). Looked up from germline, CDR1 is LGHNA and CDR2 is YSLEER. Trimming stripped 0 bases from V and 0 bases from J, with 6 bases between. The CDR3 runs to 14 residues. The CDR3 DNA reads TGCGCCAGCAGCCAAGACAGGGACTCCTACGAGCAGTACTTC. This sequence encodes CASSQDRDSYEQYF.

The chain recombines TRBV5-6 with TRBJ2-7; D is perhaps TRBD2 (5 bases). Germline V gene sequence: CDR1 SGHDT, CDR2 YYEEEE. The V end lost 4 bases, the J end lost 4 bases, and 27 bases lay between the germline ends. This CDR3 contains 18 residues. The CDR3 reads CASSPDRILVLKSYEQYF. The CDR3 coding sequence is TGTGCCAGCAGCCCCGACCGGATACTAGTCCTGAAATCATACGAGCAGTACTTC.

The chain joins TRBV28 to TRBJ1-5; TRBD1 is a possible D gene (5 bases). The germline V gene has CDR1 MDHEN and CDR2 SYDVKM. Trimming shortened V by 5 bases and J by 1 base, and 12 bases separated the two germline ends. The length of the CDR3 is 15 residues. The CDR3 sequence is CASSPGRGSNQPQHF. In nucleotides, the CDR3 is TGTGCCAGCAGTCCTGGGAGGGGCAGCAATCAGCCCCAGCATTTT. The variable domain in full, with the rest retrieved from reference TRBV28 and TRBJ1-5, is DVKVTQSSRYLVKRTGEKVFLECVQDMDHENMFWYRQDPGLGLRLIYFSYDVKMKEKGDIPEGYSVSREKKERFSLILESASTNQTSMYLCASSPGRGSNQPQHFGDGTRLSIL.

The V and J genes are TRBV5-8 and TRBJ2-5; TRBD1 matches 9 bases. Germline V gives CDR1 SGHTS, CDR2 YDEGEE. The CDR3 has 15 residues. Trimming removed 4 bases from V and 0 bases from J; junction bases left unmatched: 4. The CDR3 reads CASSPGQGYQETQYF. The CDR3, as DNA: TGTGCCAGCAGCCCGGGACAGGGTTACCAAGAGACCCAGTACTTC.